This T cell receptor (beta chain) is from a study of T cells in Graves' hyperthyroidism and ophthalmopathy. Study observations and caveats: In the blood, most expanded thyroid clonotypes above 0.001 appeared as well. From stable hyperthyroidism, ophthalmopathy was set apart by a 13 V-J model.

V shed 3 bases and J 1 base; nucleotides not matched to a gene: 5. This CDR3 has 16 amino acids. Germline V gene lookup returns CDR1 MNHNS and CDR2 SASEGT. Regions amplified from RNA transcripts were the TCR beta CDR3 regions. HTBI primers were used for first-round RT-PCR of the TCR CDR3. TCRdb ran MiXCR on the multiplex PCR reads and lists one entry per CDR3 protein. This sample carries more than 500,000 distinct CDR3 sequences, 15% to 20% of them seen once, and the ten largest clones take 25% to 30%. This clonotype was found many times. Its antigen is still unknown. Based on clinical symptoms, serum thyroxine and TRAb, thyroid ultrasound and orbital computed tomography, diagnoses were reached.

The chain employs TRBV6-1 and TRBJ1-5, with 8 bases fitting TRBD1. Material: blood. The clonotype was recovered from a woman in her twenties or thirties with Graves' ophthalmopathy. The CDR3 sequence: CASSDNQGASNQPQHF. In DNA form, the CDR3 reads TGTGCCAGCAGTGACAATCAGGGGGCCAGCAATCAGCCCCAGCATTTT.